Described below is a single T cell receptor beta chain sequence and its context. Its target is not known. Together with a sample-barcoded 5' primer, a J-beta primer mix was included in a second PCR lasting about 7 to 12 cycles. TCRdb passed the 5' RACE reads through MiXCR, listing each CDR3 protein once. In the table there are hundreds of thousands of distinct CDR3 sequences, 35% to 40% of which are singletons. The source of the sample is a study of blood T cells in healthy people across ages. Germline assignment: CDR1 MNHEY and CDR2 SVGAGI. The CDR3 spans 13 residues. Trimming cost V 5 bases and J 9 bases; bases outside gene matches: 10. General study results and limits: Among long-lived donors, naive CD4+ cells were more numerous and diversity higher than in aged donors. For the donors, CMV status was unknown and possibly confounded expanded clonotype changes.

Total RNA amounts of at least 6 micrograms were extracted per sample. Sequencing was carried out using blood. This chain connects TRBV6-5 to TRBJ2-7, with 7 bases that match TRBD1. This TCR came from a young man in good health. CDR3 sequence: CASSREERQGQYF. The CDR3 DNA is TGTGCCAGCAGTCGGGAAGAGCGACAGGGGCAGTACTTC.